The 21 T cell receptor beta chains below all came from one sample that was sequenced in a study of cytomegalovirus exposure and HLA in healthy donors. Both 60 Vbeta primers and 13 Jbeta primers went into the PCR. The table came from immunoSEQ multiplex PCR; TCRdb's copy has only in-frame clones and leaves some out. The sample contains 100,000 to 150,000 clones, under 80% of which appear only once. Sequenced material: PBMCs. The receptors originated from an older woman in good health and CMV-seropositive.

The chain carries TRBV6-1 and TRBJ2-7, with 7 positions matching TRBD1. Per the germline V gene, CDR1 is MNHNS and CDR2 is SASEGT. V was pared by 6 bases and J by 3 bases, with 5 bases of the junction left unmatched. The length of the CDR3 is 13 residues. The CDR3 loop is CASRKTGNYEQYF. In DNA form, the CDR3 reads TGTGCCAGCAGGAAGACAGGGAACTACGAGCAGTACTTC.

The chain recombines TRBV5-1 with TRBJ1-2, with D uncertain. V gave up 4 bases and J gave up 8 bases, with 18 bases separating them. This CDR3 has 14 residues. In germline, CDR1 is SGHRS, CDR2 YFSETQ. Here the CDR3 DNA reads TGCGCCAGCAGCGCCGGACTCTCCCTCGGAGGCTACACCTTC. This translates into CASSAGLSLGGYTF.

The chain uses TRBV18 and TRBJ2-7, with D possibly matching TRBD1 (7 bases). Trimming removed 0 bases from V and 3 bases from J, with 15 bases in between. This CDR3 is built from 16 residues. CDR1 and CDR2 (germline): KGHSH, LQKENI. The CDR3 coding sequence is TGTGCCAGCTCACCACCAGGGGGCGGGGAATACTACGAGCAGTACTTC. Its translation: CASSPPGGGEYYEQYF.

V gene TRBV5-1 combines with J gene TRBJ2-7, with 9 nucleotides matching TRBD1. Germline V gene sequence: CDR1 SGHRS, CDR2 YFSETQ. The CDR3 has 15 residues. V shed 4 bases, J shed 0 bases, and the junction held 5 bases outside the gene matches. The CDR3 DNA sequence: TGCGCCAGCAGCAGGGGACAGGGAAGCTCCTACGAGCAGTACTTC. This sequence encodes CASSRGQGSSYEQYF.

This chain joins TRBV10-1 and TRBJ1-5; D is unclear. CDR1 is WNHNN and CDR2 is SYGVQD in the germline V gene (reference sequence). The CDR3 covers 15 residues. Trimming left V 4 bases short and J 2 bases short, with 12 bases between. The CDR3 loop reads CASSGHPCRNQPQHF. CDR3 in DNA: TGCGCCAGCAGTGGGCACCCTTGTCGCAATCAGCCCCAGCATTTT.

This CDR3 is CASSEIAGDSYEQYF. CDR3 nucleotide sequence: TGTGCCAGCAGCGAAATAGCGGGAGATTCCTACGAGCAGTACTTC. The chain couples TRBV9 to TRBJ2-7; 9 bases map to TRBD2. Germline V gene data show CDR1 as SGDLS and CDR2 as YYNGEE. J lost 1 base, V lost 3 bases, and 5 bases had no gene match. This CDR3 contains 15 residues.

This clone was seen a single time. V and J are TRBV7-2 and TRBJ2-5; D might be TRBD2 (5 bases). Per germline, CDR1 SGHTA and CDR2 FQGNSA. The CDR3 loop spans 14 amino acids. V lost 0 bases and J lost 4, with 9 bases in between. CDR3 in amino acids: CASSLALAGETQYF. CDR3 DNA: TGTGCCAGCAGCTTAGCGCTAGCAGGAGAGACCCAGTACTTC. Drawing the rest from reference TRBV7-2 and TRBJ2-5, the complete variable domain is GAGVSQSPSNKVTEKGKDVELRCDPISGHTALYWYRQSLGQGLEFLIYFQGNSAPDKSGLPSDRFSAERTGGSVSTLTIQRTQQEDSAVYLCASSLALAGETQYFGPGTRLLVL.

The chain's CDR3 is CASSSPTSGEAGELFF. The CDR3 nucleotides read TGTGCCAGCAGTTCTCCCACTAGCGGGGAAGCCGGGGAGCTGTTTTTT. J is TRBJ2-2 and V is TRBV28; 10 bases align to TRBD2. This CDR3 contains 16 residues. V lost 4 bases to trimming and J lost 6 bases; unmatched junction nucleotides: 8. Per germline, CDR1 MDHEN and CDR2 SYDVKM. The full variable domain, completed using reference TRBV28 and TRBJ2-2, is DVKVTQSSRYLVKRTGEKVFLECVQDMDHENMFWYRQDPGLGLRLIYFSYDVKMKEKGDIPEGYSVSREKKERFSLILESASTNQTSMYLCASSSPTSGEAGELFFGEGSRLTVL.

V and J are TRBV19 and TRBJ2-2; tentatively, D is TRBD2 (5 bases). The germline V gene encodes CDR1 LNHDA and CDR2 SQIVND (reference sequence). Trimming took 6 bases from V and 3 from J, leaving 11 bases between them. This CDR3 has 14 residues. This chain's CDR3 is CASRNSAYTGELFF. In DNA, the CDR3 is TGTGCCAGTAGGAATAGCGCTTACACCGGGGAGCTGTTTTTT.

The chain carries TRBV9 and TRBJ1-1; TRBD1 agrees at 7 bases. The germline V gene has CDR1 SGDLS and CDR2 YYNGEE. V dropped 2 bases and J dropped 1; count of bases not matched to a gene: 2. The CDR3 is 14 residues long. CDR3 DNA: TGTGCCAGCAGCGTCGGGACAGCGAACACTGAAGCTTTCTTT. Translating gives CASSVGTANTEAFF.

The genes are TRBV7-2 and TRBJ1-2; D perhaps matches TRBD1 (6 bases). There are 13 residues in the CDR3. V lost 3 bases, J lost 3 bases, and 8 bases lay in between. In germline, CDR1 is SGHTA, CDR2 FQGNSA. The CDR3 nucleotides read TGTGCCAGCAGCTTGGACAGATACTATGGCTACACCTTC. Encoded protein: CASSLDRYYGYTF.

The chain joins TRBV11-2 to TRBJ2-2, with D maybe TRBD1 (5 bases). There are 15 residues in the CDR3. The V end was cut by 1 base, the J end by 1 base, with 7 bases between. CDR1 is SGHAT and CDR2 is FQNNGV in the germline V gene. CDR3 nucleotide sequence: TGTGCCAGCAGCTTAGGGCAGGGGAACACCGGGGAGCTGTTTTTT. Protein: CASSLGQGNTGELFF.

In its sample, this clone was seen once. The rearrangement joins TRBV5-6 to TRBJ1-1; D not resolved. The germline V and J ends were trimmed by 3 bases and 10 bases, with 16 bases remaining between them. The germline V gene encodes CDR1 SGHDT and CDR2 YYEEEE. This CDR3 region has 13 residues. The CDR3 bases are TGTGCCAGCAGCTCACGACTCTATAAGGTAGCTTTCTTT. It is translated as CASSSRLYKVAFF.

In its sample, this clone was seen a few times. The chain is built from TRBV4-2 and TRBJ2-1, with TRBD2 matching over 9 bases. The CDR3 is 16 amino acids. Germline V gene data show CDR1 as LGHNA and CDR2 as YNFKEQ. Losses at the gene ends were 3 bases for V and 8 bases for J; bases not matched to a gene: 11. CDR3 nucleotide sequence: TGTGCCAGCAGCCAGCCGGGACTAGCCCTCTTAGATGAGCAGTTCTTC. Translation gives CASSQPGLALLDEQFF.

The V call is TRBV27, the J call TRBJ2-1, with 10 bases lining up with TRBD2. V shed 7 bases and J 7 bases; nucleotides not matched to a gene: 7. Germline V gene sequence: CDR1 MNHEY, CDR2 SMNVEV (reference sequence). The CDR3 contains 14 residues. In DNA form, the CDR3 reads TGTGCCAGCAAAGCTAGCGGGAGAGTTAATGAGCAGTTCTTC. It is translated as CASKASGRVNEQFF.

The chain recombines TRBV5-1 with TRBJ1-2, with TRBD1 identical over 7 bases. CDR1 is SGHRS and CDR2 is YFSETQ in the germline V gene. Trimming at V came to 5 bases and at J to 4 bases, leaving 17 bases not matched to a gene. This CDR3 spans 17 amino acids. The CDR3: CASSGSIDRVTFYGYTF. In DNA form, the CDR3 reads TGCGCCAGCAGTGGTTCGATCGACAGGGTTACCTTCTATGGCTACACCTTC.

The chain couples TRBV13 to TRBJ2-1; 9 nucleotides align to TRBD2. Losses at the gene ends were 5 bases for V and 6 bases for J; bases not matched to a gene: 11. The CDR3 covers 16 residues. Germline loops: CDR1 PRHDT, CDR2 FYEKMQ (reference sequence). The CDR3 loop reads CASSPGGGRAFNEQFF. CDR3 coding DNA: TGTGCCAGCAGCCCGGGGGGCGGGAGGGCCTTCAATGAGCAGTTCTTC.

The gene calls are TRBV19 and TRBJ1-5; a possible D gene is TRBD1 (6 bases). The V end was cut by 7 bases, the J end by 6 bases, with 19 bases between. The CDR3 loop spans 15 amino acids. In germline, CDR1 is LNHDA, CDR2 SQIVND (reference sequence). The CDR3 spells CASTGGPGGVQPQHF. DNA for the CDR3: TGTGCCAGTACGGGGGGCCCGGGAGGAGTTCAGCCCCAGCATTTT.

The chain recombines TRBV11-2 with TRBJ1-4, with D maybe TRBD1 (5 bases). Germline CDR1 reads SGHAT; CDR2 reads FQNNGV. The CDR3 is 14 amino acids. Trimming removed 4 bases at V and 8 bases at J, with 14 bases between. CDR3 sequence reads: CASSSDMGREKLFF. The CDR3 bases are TGTGCCAGCAGCTCGGATATGGGGCGGGAAAAACTGTTTTTT.

The chain uses TRBV15 and TRBJ1-5; TRBD1 aligns across 7 bases. The germline V gene has CDR1 LNHNV and CDR2 YYDKDF (reference sequence). With 1 base clipped from V and 5 bases from J, the junction kept 5 bases outside the gene matches. This CDR3 is 15 amino acids long. The DNA for the CDR3 is TGTGCCACCAGCAGAGGAGGACAGGAGTATCAGCCCCAGCATTTT. This sequence encodes CATSRGGQEYQPQHF.

The chain has TRBV19 and TRBJ2-5; a weak D match, TRBD1 (5 bases). This CDR3 has 15 amino acids. The V gene's germline CDR1 is LNHDA and CDR2 SQIVND (reference sequence). The V and J ends lost 3 bases and 5 bases respectively, with 16 bases between them. CDR3 bases: TGTGCCAGTAGTATTGGGGCGGTTTGGGCGGAGACCCAGTACTTC. As protein: CASSIGAVWAETQYF.